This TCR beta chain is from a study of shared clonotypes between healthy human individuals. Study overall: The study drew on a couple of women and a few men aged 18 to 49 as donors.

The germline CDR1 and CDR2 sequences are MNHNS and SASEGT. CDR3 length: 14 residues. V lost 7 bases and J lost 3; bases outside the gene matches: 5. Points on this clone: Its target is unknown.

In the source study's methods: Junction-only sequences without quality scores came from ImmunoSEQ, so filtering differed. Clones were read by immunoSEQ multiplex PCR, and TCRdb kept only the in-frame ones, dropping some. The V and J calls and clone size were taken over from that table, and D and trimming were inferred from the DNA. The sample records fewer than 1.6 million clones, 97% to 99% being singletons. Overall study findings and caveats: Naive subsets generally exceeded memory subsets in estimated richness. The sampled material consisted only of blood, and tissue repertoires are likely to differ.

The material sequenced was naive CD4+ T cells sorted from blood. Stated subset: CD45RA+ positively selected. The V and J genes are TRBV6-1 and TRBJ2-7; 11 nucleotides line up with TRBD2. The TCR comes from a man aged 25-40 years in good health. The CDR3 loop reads CASNLAGGRYEQYF. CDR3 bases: TGTGCCAGCAACCTAGCGGGAGGACGCTACGAGCAGTACTTC.